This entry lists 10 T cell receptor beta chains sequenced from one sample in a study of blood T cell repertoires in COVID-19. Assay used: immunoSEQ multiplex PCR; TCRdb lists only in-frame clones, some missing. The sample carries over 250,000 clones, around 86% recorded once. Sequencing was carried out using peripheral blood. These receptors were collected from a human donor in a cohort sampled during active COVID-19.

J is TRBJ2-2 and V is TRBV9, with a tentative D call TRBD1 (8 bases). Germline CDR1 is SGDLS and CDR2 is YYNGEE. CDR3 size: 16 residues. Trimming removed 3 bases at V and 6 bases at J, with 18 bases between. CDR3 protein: CASSASGQGGAGELFF. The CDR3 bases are TGTGCCAGCAGCGCCTCAGGACAGGGAGGGGCCGGGGAGCTGTTTTTT.

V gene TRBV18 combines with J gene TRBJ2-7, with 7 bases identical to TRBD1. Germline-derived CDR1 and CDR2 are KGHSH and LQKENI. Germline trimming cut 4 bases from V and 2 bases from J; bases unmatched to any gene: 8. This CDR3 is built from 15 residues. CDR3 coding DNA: TGTGCCAGCTCACTATTCGGGACAGAAACCTACGAGCAGTACTTC. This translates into CASSLFGTETYEQYF.

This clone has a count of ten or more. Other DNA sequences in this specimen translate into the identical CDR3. This chain's CDR3 is CASSLTGNYGYTF. The CDR3 DNA reads as TGTGCCAGCAGTCTCACAGGGAACTATGGCTACACCTTC. V gene TRBV28 combines with J gene TRBJ1-2, with a tentative D call TRBD1 (6 bases). CDR3 length: 13 residues. The V gene's germline CDR1 is MDHEN and CDR2 SYDVKM. V was pared by 5 bases and J by 2 bases, with 9 bases between.

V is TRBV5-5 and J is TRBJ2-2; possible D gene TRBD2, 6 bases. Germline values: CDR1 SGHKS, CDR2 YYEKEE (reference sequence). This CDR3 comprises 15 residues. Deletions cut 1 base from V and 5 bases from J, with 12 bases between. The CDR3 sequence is CASSLLEEGTGELFF. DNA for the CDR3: TGTGCCAGCAGCTTGTTGGAGGAGGGGACCGGGGAGCTGTTTTTT. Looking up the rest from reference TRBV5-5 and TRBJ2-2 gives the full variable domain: DAGVTQSPTHLIKTRGQQVTLRCSPISGHKSVSWYQQVLGQGPQFIFQYYEKEERGRGNFPDRFSARQFPNYSSELNVNALLLGDSALYLCASSLLEEGTGELFFGEGSRLTVL.

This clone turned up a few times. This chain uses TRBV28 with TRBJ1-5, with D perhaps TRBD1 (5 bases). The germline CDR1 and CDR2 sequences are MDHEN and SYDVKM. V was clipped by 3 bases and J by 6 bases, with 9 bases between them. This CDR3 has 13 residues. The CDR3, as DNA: TGTGCCAGCAGTTTGGGGGAGGGTCAGCCCCAGCATTTT. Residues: CASSLGEGQPQHF.

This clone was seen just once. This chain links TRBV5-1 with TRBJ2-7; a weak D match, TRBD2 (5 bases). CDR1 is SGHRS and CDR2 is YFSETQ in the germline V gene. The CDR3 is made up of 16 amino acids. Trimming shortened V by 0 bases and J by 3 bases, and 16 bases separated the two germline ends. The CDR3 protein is CASSLGAGSRNYEQYF. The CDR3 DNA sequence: TGCGCCAGCAGCTTGGGGGCGGGTAGCCGAAACTACGAGCAGTACTTC.

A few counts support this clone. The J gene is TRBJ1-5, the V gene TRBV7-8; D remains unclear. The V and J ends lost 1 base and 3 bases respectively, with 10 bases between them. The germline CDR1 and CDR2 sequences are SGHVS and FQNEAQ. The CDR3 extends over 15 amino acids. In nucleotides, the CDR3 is TGTGCCAGCAGCTTAGTTTCTGAGCCCAATCAGCCCCAGCATTTT. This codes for CASSLVSEPNQPQHF.

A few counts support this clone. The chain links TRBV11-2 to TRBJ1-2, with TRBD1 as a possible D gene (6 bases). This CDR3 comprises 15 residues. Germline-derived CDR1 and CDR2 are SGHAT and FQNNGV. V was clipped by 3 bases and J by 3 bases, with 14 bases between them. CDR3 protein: CASSFWGQGDYGYTF. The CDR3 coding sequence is TGTGCCAGCAGCTTTTGGGGGCAGGGCGACTATGGCTACACCTTC.

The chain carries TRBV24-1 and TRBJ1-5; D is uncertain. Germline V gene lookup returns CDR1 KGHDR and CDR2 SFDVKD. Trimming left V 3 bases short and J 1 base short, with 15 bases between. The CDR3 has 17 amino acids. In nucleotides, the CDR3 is TGTGCCACCAGTGATCCCCAGTCCGGGGAAAGCAATCAGCCCCAGCATTTT. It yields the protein CATSDPQSGESNQPQHF.

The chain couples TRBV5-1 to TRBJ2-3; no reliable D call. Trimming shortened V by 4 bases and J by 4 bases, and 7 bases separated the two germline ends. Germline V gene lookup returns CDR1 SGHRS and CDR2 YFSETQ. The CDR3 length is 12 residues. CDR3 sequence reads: CASSLNSDTQYF. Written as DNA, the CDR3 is TGCGCCAGCAGCCTCAACTCAGATACGCAGTATTTT.